These 21 T cell receptor beta chains originate from one sample sequenced in a study of T-cell reconstitution after alpha-beta-depleted transplantation in children. Unique molecular identifiers featured in how the TCRbeta library was prepared. TCRdb redid the calling of the PCR reads with MiXCR, one entry per CDR3 protein. This table has over 400,000 distinct CDR3 sequences, roughly 43% appearing once. The sample here was PBMCs, taken before TCRalphabeta/CD19-depleted stem cell transplant. The receptor source for this set is a girl aged 2-10 years with aplastic anemia, due to receive a stem cell transplant.

This clonotype was observed a few times. CDR3 region: CATSRITGTVNEKLFF. CDR3 nucleotides: TGTGCCACCAGTAGAATAACCGGGACAGTTAATGAAAAACTGTTTTTT. The V gene is TRBV15, the J gene TRBJ1-4; 7 bases align to TRBD1. The CDR3 is 16 residues long. The germline CDR1 and CDR2 sequences are LNHNV and YYDKDF (reference sequence). Trimming removed 6 bases from V and 4 bases from J; junction bases left unmatched: 11.

This clonotype has ten or more counts. The rearrangement joins TRBV7-2 to TRBJ2-1, with TRBD2 matching over 15 bases. The germline CDR1 and CDR2 sequences are SGHTA and FQGNSA. CDR3 length: 19 residues. J lost 9 bases, V lost 5 bases, and 17 bases had no gene match. The CDR3 bases are TGTGCCAGCAGCCCTGACGGGACTAGCGGGAGGAGCCTTTCCGGTGAGCAGTTCTTC. The encoded protein is CASSPDGTSGRSLSGEQFF.

The chain carries TRBV20-1 and TRBJ2-7; 10 bases agree with TRBD2. Germline V CDR1 and CDR2: DFQATT, SNEGSKA (reference sequence). J gave up 5 bases and V 4 bases, and 17 bases lay outside the gene matches. This CDR3 comprises 17 residues. The chain's CDR3 is CSAKVSLAGAQGHEQYF. CDR3 nucleotides: TGCAGTGCTAAAGTGTCGCTAGCGGGGGCCCAAGGTCACGAGCAGTACTTC.

Points on this clonotype: A much more abundant neighbour one base away suggests this may be a read error. The CDR3 carries no conserved terminal phenylalanine or tryptophan, so it likely arises from a read error. The rearrangement uses TRBV15 and TRBJ2-7, with no clear D. Looked up from germline, CDR1 is LNHNV and CDR2 is YYDKDF (reference sequence). V was cut by 0 bases and J by 1 base, with 7 bases left in between. CDR3 length: 14 residues. The CDR3 bases are TGTGCCACCAGCAGAGACAGCTCGTCCTACGAGCAGTACCTC. Translation: CATSRDSSSYEQYL.

This clonotype was counted a few times. This chain joins TRBV29-1 and TRBJ2-3, with D possibly matching TRBD1 (6 bases). This CDR3 is built from 15 residues. Deletions cut 4 bases from V and 1 base from J, with 15 bases between. The germline gives CDR1 SQVTM, CDR2 ANQGSEA. In DNA form, the CDR3 reads TGCAGCGTTGCTTTCTTTCAGGGGCGCACAGATACGCAGTATTTT. Its translation: CSVAFFQGRTDTQYF.

Written as DNA, the CDR3 is TGTGCCAGCAGCGCGACCCGGGACAGGGTATACTCTGGAAACACCATATATTTT. It specifies CASSATRDRVYSGNTIYF. This chain uses TRBV11-2 with TRBJ1-3; TRBD1 matches at 9 bases. CDR1 and CDR2 (germline): SGHAT, FQNNGV. The CDR3 runs to 18 residues. The J segment lost 0 bases and the V segment lost 5 bases, leaving 11 bases of the junction unmatched.

This chain connects TRBV19 to TRBJ2-1, with D hard to call. Looked up from germline, CDR1 is LNHDA and CDR2 is SQIVND (reference sequence). V was trimmed by 5 bases and J by 0 bases, leaving 11 bases between them. This CDR3 has 15 residues. The DNA for the CDR3 is TGTGCCAGTAGTTCGTTTAGGAGCTCCTACAATGAGCAGTTCTTC. It encodes CASSSFRSSYNEQFF.

The CDR3 nucleotides are TGCAGCGTTAGCAGGGGAACAGGTCAGCCCCAGCATTTT. Translating gives CSVSRGTGQPQHF. V and J are TRBV29-1 and TRBJ1-5; D might be TRBD1 (6 bases). This CDR3 has 13 residues. CDR1 is SQVTM, CDR2 ANQGSEA, per germline. Trimming took off 5 bases at V and 6 bases at J, with 14 bases between the two ends.

The rearrangement uses TRBV3-1 and TRBJ1-4; no clear D gene. This CDR3 spans 15 amino acids. The V end lost 0 bases, the J end lost 1 base, and 6 bases lay between the germline ends. The germline V gene encodes CDR1 LGHDT and CDR2 YNNKEL (reference sequence). CDR3 DNA sequence: TGTGCCAGCAGCCAAGACGGGAGAACTAATGAAAAACTGTTTTTT. Amino acids: CASSQDGRTNEKLFF.

The chain combines TRBV7-2 with TRBJ2-1, with TRBD2 matching 9 bases. This CDR3 has 16 amino acids. Per germline, CDR1 SGHTA and CDR2 FQGNSA. V shed 5 bases and J 2 bases; nucleotides not matched to a gene: 7. The CDR3 loop reads CASSQQSGGTYNEQFF. In DNA, the CDR3 is TGTGCCAGCAGCCAGCAGAGCGGGGGGACCTACAATGAGCAGTTCTTC.

A single count supports this clonotype. A read error may explain this, as a much larger clone is one base away. Here the CDR3 omits its conserved ending phenylalanine or tryptophan, so a read error is the likely source. V usage is TRBV6-1 and J usage is TRBJ2-7; tentative D call: TRBD1 (6 bases). This CDR3 contains 15 residues. Germline loops: CDR1 MNHNS, CDR2 SASEGT. With 3 bases removed from V and 3 bases from J, the gap between germline ends came to 15 bases. The CDR3 loop reads CASSDRTDSIYEQYL. The CDR3 nucleotides read TGTGCCAGCAGTGACCGGACAGACTCAATCTACGAGCAGTACCTC.

CDR3 region: CASSFGGRAPYEQYF. In DNA form, the CDR3 reads TGTGCCAGCAGCTTTGGCGGGAGGGCCCCCTACGAGCAGTACTTC. This chain joins TRBV7-9 and TRBJ2-7, with 9 bases that match TRBD2. After removal of 3 bases from V and 2 bases from J, the junction contained 5 bases not matched to a gene. CDR1 is SEHNR and CDR2 is FQNEAQ in the germline V gene (reference sequence). The CDR3 runs 15 residues.

This clonotype was counted only a few times. The CDR3 DNA follows: TGCGCCAGCAGCTTGGGCCTAAGAGACGGGCGGGCGGTATCCTACGAGCAGTACTTC. This encodes CASSLGLRDGRAVSYEQYF. The chain couples TRBV5-1 to TRBJ2-7; possibly TRBD2 for D (5 bases). V lost 0 bases and J lost 1, with 23 bases in between. This CDR3 has 19 amino acids. CDR1 and CDR2 (germline): SGHRS, YFSETQ.

This clonotype came up a few times. The V and J genes are TRBV15 and TRBJ2-1, with TRBD2 identical over 13 bases. V was pared by 0 bases and J by 9 bases, with 5 bases of the junction left unmatched. Germline CDR1 is LNHNV and CDR2 is YYDKDF (reference sequence). The CDR3 length is 16 residues. The CDR3 sequence is CATSRDPTSGRSEQFF. DNA of the CDR3: TGTGCCACCAGCAGAGATCCGACTAGCGGGAGGAGTGAGCAGTTCTTC.

The chain links TRBV5-5 to TRBJ2-7; 7 bases match TRBD1. Germline assignment: CDR1 SGHKS and CDR2 YYEKEE (reference sequence). J gave up 0 bases and V 0 bases, and 3 bases lay outside the gene matches. The CDR3 covers 15 residues. CDR3 coding DNA: TGTGCCAGCAGCTTGGTTGGGGACAGCTCCTACGAGCAGTACTTC. Residues: CASSLVGDSSYEQYF.

This clonotype has a count of ten or more. J is TRBJ2-1 and V is TRBV20-1; 14 bases line up with TRBD2. Unmatched junction bases numbered 9, after V lost 5 bases and J lost 0 bases. The germline V gene encodes CDR1 DFQATT and CDR2 SNEGSKA (reference sequence). The CDR3 has 18 residues. CDR3 protein: CSAPQRTSGRSSYNEQFF. In DNA, the CDR3 is TGCAGTGCTCCTCAAAGGACTAGCGGGAGGAGCTCCTACAATGAGCAGTTCTTC.

This clonotype was counted ten times or more. The chain couples TRBV18 to TRBJ2-1; D gene unclear. Germline CDR1 reads KGHSH; CDR2 reads LQKENI. Trimming took 2 bases from V and 8 from J, leaving 19 bases between them. This CDR3 is built from 16 residues. CDR3 sequence reads: CASSPYVGRSRDEQFF. In nucleotides, the CDR3 is TGTGCCAGCTCACCATACGTCGGAAGGTCTAGGGATGAGCAGTTCTTC.

This clonotype was seen ten or more times. V usage is TRBV7-9 and J usage is TRBJ2-3; no clear D gene. The CDR3 extends over 15 amino acids. The V gene's germline CDR1 is SEHNR and CDR2 FQNEAQ (reference sequence). The V and J ends lost 3 bases and 4 bases respectively, with 14 bases between them. This CDR3 is CASSFKENAADTQYF. The CDR3 DNA follows: TGTGCCAGCAGCTTCAAAGAGAATGCCGCAGATACGCAGTATTTT.

A few counts support this clonotype. V gene TRBV20-1 combines with J gene TRBJ2-7, with 8 bases aligning to TRBD2. The CDR3 consists of 13 residues. Per germline, CDR1 DFQATT and CDR2 SNEGSKA (reference sequence). V shed 4 bases, J shed 6 bases, and the junction held 8 bases outside the gene matches. The CDR3 sequence: CSAKGLALGEQYF. The DNA for the CDR3 is TGCAGTGCTAAAGGACTAGCACTGGGCGAGCAGTACTTC.

The sample holds a few counts of this clonotype. This chain uses TRBV29-1 with TRBJ2-2; 9 bases match TRBD2. The length of the CDR3 is 14 residues. After removal of 4 bases from V and 3 bases from J, the junction contained 3 bases not matched to a gene. Germline lookup yields CDR1 SQVTM and CDR2 ANQGSEA. The CDR3 is CSVAEREDTGELFF. The DNA for the CDR3 is TGCAGCGTTGCGGAGCGGGAGGACACCGGGGAGCTGTTTTTT.

In this sample, this clonotype turned up a few times. V is TRBV28 and J is TRBJ2-1; maybe TRBD1 (5 bases). Germline values: CDR1 MDHEN, CDR2 SYDVKM. This CDR3 comprises 14 residues. With 7 bases removed from V and 10 bases from J, the gap between germline ends came to 20 bases. In nucleotides, the CDR3 is TGTGCCAGCACCGTAGACCAGGCCCAGGGCGAGCAGTTCTTC. This gives the protein CASTVDQAQGEQFF.